This T cell receptor (beta chain) originates from a study of patients and donors after allogeneic stem cell transplantation. Germline values: CDR1 SGHRS, CDR2 YFSETQ. The CDR3 has 15 residues. V shed 2 bases and J shed 3 bases, with 11 bases lying between them. TCRdb redid the calling of the RT-PCR reads with MiXCR, one entry per CDR3 protein. In the table there are approximately 150,000 distinct CDR3 sequences, approximately 25% of which are singletons. This clonotype was counted between two and nine times. The sequencing input was blood, either unsorted or a sorted T cell fraction (not recorded which). The receptor comes from a human donor who was either an allogeneic HSCT recipient or a stem cell or donor lymphocyte infusion donor (not recorded which). It is not recorded whose cells these are; they may come from a transplant donor. This rearrangement joins TRBV5-1 to TRBJ1-4; D possibly corresponds to TRBD1 (6 bases). DNA for the CDR3: TGCGCCAGCAGCTTCGAGACAGGATCTAATGAAAAACTGTTTTTT. Protein: CASSFETGSNEKLFF.